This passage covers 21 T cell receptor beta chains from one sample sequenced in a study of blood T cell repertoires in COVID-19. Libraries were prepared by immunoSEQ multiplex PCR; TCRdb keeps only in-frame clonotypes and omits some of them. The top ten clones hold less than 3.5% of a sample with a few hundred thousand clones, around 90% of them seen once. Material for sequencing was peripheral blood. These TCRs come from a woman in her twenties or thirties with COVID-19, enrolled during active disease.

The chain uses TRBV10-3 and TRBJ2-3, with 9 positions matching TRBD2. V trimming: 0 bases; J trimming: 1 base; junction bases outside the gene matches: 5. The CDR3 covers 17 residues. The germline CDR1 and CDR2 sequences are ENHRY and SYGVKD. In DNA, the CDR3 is TGTGCCATCAGTGAGTCGCTGGCGGGAGGGGGCACAGATACGCAGTATTTT. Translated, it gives CAISESLAGGGTDTQYF.

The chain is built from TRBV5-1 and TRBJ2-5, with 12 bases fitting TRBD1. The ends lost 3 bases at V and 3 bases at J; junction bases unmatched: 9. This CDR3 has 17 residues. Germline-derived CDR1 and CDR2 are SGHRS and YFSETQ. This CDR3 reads CASSSGQGAAFKETQYF. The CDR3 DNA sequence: TGCGCCAGCAGCTCGGGACAGGGGGCGGCTTTCAAAGAGACCCAGTACTTC. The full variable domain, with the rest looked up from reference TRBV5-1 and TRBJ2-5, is KAGVTQTPRYLIKTRGQQVTLSCSPISGHRSVSWYQQTPGQGLQFLFEYFSETQRNKGNFPGRFSGRQFSNSRSEMNVSTLELGDSALYLCASSSGQGAAFKETQYFGPGTRLLVL.

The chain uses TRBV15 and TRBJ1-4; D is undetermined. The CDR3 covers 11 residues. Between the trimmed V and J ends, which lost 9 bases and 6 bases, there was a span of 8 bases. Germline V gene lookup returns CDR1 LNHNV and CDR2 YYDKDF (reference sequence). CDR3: CATSGDEKLFF. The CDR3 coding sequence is TGTGCCACGTCAGGCGATGAAAAACTGTTTTTT.

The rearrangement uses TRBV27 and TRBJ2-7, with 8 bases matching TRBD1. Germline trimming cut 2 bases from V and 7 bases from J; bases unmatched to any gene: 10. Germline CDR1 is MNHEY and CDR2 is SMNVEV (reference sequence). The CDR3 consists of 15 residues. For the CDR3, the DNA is TGTGCCAGCAGTTTAGGGCAGGGGGCTTCTGGTGAGCAGTACTTC. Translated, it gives CASSLGQGASGEQYF.

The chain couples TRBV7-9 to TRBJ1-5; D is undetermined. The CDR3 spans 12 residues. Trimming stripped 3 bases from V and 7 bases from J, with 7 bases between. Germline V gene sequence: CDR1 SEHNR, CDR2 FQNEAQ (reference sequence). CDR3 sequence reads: CASSFGSQPQHF. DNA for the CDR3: TGTGCCAGCAGCTTTGGTAGCCAGCCCCAGCATTTT.

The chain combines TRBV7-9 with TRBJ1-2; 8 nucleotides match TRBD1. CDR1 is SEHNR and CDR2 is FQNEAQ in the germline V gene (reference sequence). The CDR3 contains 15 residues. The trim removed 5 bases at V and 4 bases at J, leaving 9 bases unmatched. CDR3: CASSQGANPGYGYTF. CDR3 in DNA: TGTGCCAGCAGCCAGGGGGCCAACCCTGGCTATGGCTACACCTTC.

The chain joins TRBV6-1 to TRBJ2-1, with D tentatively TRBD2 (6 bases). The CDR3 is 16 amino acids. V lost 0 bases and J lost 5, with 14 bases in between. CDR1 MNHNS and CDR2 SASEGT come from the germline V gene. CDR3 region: CASSEAGQGGDNEQFF. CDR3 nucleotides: TGTGCCAGCAGTGAAGCGGGGCAGGGAGGAGACAATGAGCAGTTCTTC.

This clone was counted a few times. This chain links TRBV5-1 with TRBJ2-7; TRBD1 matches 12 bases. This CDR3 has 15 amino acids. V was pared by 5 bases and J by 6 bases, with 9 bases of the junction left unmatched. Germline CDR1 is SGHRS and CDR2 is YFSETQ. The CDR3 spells CASRHAGTGGAEQYF. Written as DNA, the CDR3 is TGCGCCAGCAGACACGCGGGGACAGGGGGCGCCGAGCAGTACTTC.

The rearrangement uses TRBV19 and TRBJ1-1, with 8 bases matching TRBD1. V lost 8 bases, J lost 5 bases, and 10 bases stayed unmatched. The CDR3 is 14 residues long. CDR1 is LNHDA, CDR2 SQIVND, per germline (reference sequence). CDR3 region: CASAWLDRVTEAFF. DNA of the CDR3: TGTGCCAGTGCTTGGTTGGACAGGGTAACTGAAGCTTTCTTT.

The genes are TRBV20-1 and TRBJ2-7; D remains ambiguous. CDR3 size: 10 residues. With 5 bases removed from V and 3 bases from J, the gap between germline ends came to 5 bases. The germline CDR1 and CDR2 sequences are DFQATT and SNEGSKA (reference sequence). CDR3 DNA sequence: TGCAGTGCTTCCGTCTACGAGCAGTACTTC. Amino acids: CSASVYEQYF.

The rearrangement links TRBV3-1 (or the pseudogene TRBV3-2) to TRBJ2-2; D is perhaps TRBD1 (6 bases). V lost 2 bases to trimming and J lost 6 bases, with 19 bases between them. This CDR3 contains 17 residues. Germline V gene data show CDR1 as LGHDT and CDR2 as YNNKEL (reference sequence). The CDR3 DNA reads TGTGCCAGCAGCCAATGCGTAGGGGACGAGGGGGCCGGGGAGCTGTTTTTT. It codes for CASSQCVGDEGAGELFF.

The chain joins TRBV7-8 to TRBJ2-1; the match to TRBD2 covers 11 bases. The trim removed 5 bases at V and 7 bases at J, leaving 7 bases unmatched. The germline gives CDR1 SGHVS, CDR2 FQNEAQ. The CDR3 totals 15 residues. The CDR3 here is CASSPRTSGLNEQFF. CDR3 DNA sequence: TGTGCCAGCAGCCCACGGACTAGCGGGTTGAATGAGCAGTTCTTC.

CDR3 coding DNA: TGTGCCAGCAGCTTCGGCGGAGAGGCGTATCCGTACTTC. Amino acids: CASSFGGEAYPYF. The chain has TRBV7-2 and TRBJ2-7; D uncertain. V was trimmed by 3 bases and J by 12 bases, leaving 18 bases between them. Germline-derived CDR1 and CDR2 are SGHTA and FQGNSA. This CDR3 spans 13 amino acids.

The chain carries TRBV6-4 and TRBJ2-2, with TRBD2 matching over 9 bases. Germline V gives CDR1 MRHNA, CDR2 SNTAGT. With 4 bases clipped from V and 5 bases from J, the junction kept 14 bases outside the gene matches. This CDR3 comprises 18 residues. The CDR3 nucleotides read TGTGCCAGCAGTGTCGTCGATAGCGGGAGATTTTTTACCGGGGAGCTGTTTTTT. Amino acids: CASSVVDSGRFFTGELFF.

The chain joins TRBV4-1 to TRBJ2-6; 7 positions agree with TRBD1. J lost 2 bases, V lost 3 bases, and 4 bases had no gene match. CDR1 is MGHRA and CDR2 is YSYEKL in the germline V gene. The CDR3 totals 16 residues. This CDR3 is CASSQEQGPGANVLTF. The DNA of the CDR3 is TGCGCCAGCAGCCAGGAACAGGGGCCTGGGGCCAACGTCCTGACTTTC.

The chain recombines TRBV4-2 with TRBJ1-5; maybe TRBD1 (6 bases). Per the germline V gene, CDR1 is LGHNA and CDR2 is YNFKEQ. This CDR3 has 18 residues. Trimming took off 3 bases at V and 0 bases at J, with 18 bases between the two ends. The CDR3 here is CASSQNRDIYDSNQPQHF. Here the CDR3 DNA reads TGTGCCAGCAGCCAGAATAGGGACATCTACGATAGCAATCAGCCCCAGCATTTT.

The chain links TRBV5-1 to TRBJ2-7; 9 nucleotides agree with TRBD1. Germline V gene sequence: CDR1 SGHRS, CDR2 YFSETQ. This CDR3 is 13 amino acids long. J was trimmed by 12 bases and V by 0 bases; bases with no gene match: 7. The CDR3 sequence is CASSLETGGTRYV. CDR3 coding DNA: TGCGCCAGCAGCTTGGAAACAGGGGGCACTAGGTACGTC.

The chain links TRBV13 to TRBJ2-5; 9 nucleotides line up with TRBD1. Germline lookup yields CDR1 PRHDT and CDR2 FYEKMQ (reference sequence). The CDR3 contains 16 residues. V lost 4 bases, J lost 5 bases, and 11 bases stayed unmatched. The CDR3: CASSYSKQGARETQYF. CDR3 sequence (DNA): TGTGCCAGCAGCTACTCCAAACAGGGGGCTCGGGAGACCCAGTACTTC.

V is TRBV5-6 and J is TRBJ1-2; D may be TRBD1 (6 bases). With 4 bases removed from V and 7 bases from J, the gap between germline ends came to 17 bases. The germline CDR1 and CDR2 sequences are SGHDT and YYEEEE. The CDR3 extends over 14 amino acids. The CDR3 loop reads CASSAWTARGGYTF. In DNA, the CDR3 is TGTGCCAGCAGCGCATGGACAGCCCGGGGTGGCTACACCTTC.

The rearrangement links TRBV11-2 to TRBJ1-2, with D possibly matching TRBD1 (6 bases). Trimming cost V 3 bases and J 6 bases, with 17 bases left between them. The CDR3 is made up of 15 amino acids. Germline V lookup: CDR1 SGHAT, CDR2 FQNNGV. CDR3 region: CASSFHRVTEDGYTF. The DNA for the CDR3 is TGTGCCAGCAGCTTCCACAGGGTGACGGAAGATGGCTACACCTTC.

The CDR3 DNA is TGTGCCAGCAGTTTATGGCAGGGCCCCAATTCACCCCTCCACTTT. Translation gives CASSLWQGPNSPLHF. The rearrangement uses TRBV28 and TRBJ1-6, with a weak D call TRBD1 (5 bases). CDR1 and CDR2 from the germline V gene are MDHEN and SYDVKM. V gave up 0 bases and J gave up 7 bases, with 10 bases separating them. The CDR3 totals 15 residues. The whole variable domain, remainder taken from reference TRBV28 and TRBJ1-6, is DVKVTQSSRYLVKRTGEKVFLECVQDMDHENMFWYRQDPGLGLRLIYFSYDVKMKEKGDIPEGYSVSREKKERFSLILESASTNQTSMYLCASSLWQGPNSPLHFGNGTRLTVT.